One and the same sample provided the 11 T cell receptor beta chains below, sequenced in a study of T cell repertoires in cytomegalovirus infection. TCRdb recomputed calls from the reads with MiXCR, one row per CDR3 protein. The sample lists 250,000 to 300,000 distinct CDR3 sequences; roughly 23% were seen once. The sequenced material came from PBMCs. The receptors were sampled from a human donor in good health (CMV status not recorded). Some clones in this sample may be carry-over from other donors' samples.

The chain links TRBV19 to TRBJ2-2; D gene unclear. CDR3 length equals 13 residues. Germline lookup yields CDR1 LNHDA and CDR2 SQIVND (reference sequence). The ends were cut back, 6 bases at V and 5 bases at J, with 10 bases in the middle. The CDR3 here is CASSLLLTGELFF. Written as DNA, the CDR3 is TGTGCCAGTAGCTTACTCCTAACCGGGGAGCTGTTTTTT.

This clonotype occurred a few times. The V and J genes are TRBV10-3 and TRBJ2-1, with 11 bases that match TRBD1. CDR3 length: 15 amino acids. V lost 2 bases, J lost 4 bases, and 1 base stayed unmatched. Germline values: CDR1 ENHRY, CDR2 SYGVKD. The DNA for the CDR3 is TGTGCCATCAGTGAGGGGGACAGGGGGTACAATGAGCAGTTCTTC. Amino acid sequence: CAISEGDRGYNEQFF.

This clonotype was detected many times. J is TRBJ1-4 and V is TRBV28; D is ambiguous. Trimming took off 6 bases at V and 0 bases at J, with 8 bases between the two ends. The germline V gene has CDR1 MDHEN and CDR2 SYDVKM. The CDR3 runs 14 residues. The CDR3 spells CASRPQTTNEKLFF. As DNA, the CDR3 is TGTGCCAGCAGACCACAGACAACTAATGAAAAACTGTTTTTT.

This chain uses TRBV9 with TRBJ2-2; D unclear. Deletions cut 0 bases from V and 3 bases from J, with 6 bases between. CDR3 size: 14 residues. The V gene's germline CDR1 is SGDLS and CDR2 YYNGEE. The CDR3, as DNA: TGTGCCAGCAGCGTAGAGACTCACACCGGGGAGCTGTTTTTT. Translating it yields CASSVETHTGELFF.

This chain uses TRBV7-9 with TRBJ2-1; TRBD2 is a possible D gene (5 bases). The V gene lost 1 base and the J gene lost 7 bases, with 11 bases spanning the gap. Germline V CDR1 and CDR2: SEHNR, FQNEAQ (reference sequence). CDR3 size: 14 residues. The CDR3 DNA follows: TGTGCCAGCAGCTTAGGCGGGTACGGGAATGAGCAGTTCTTC. Residues: CASSLGGYGNEQFF. Together with reference TRBV7-9 and TRBJ2-1, the CDR3 gives the full variable domain: DTGVSQNPRHKITKRGQNVTFRCDPISEHNRLYWYRQTLGQGPEFLTYFQNEAQLEKSRLLSDRFSAERPKGSFSTLEIQRTEQGDSAMYLCASSLGGYGNEQFFGPGTRLTVL.

The CDR3 nucleotides are TGTGCCAGCACACAAGGAGGGGGGGCCGCTGAGCAGTTCTTC. Its translation: CASTQGGGAAEQFF. This chain uses TRBV7-9 with TRBJ2-1; possibly TRBD2 for D (7 bases). The CDR3 loop spans 14 amino acids. Germline values: CDR1 SEHNR, CDR2 FQNEAQ (reference sequence). Trimming cost V 7 bases and J 9 bases, with 19 bases left between them.

V is TRBV11-2 and J is TRBJ2-2, with 11 bases fitting TRBD2. The CDR3 is 17 amino acids. V shed 3 bases, J shed 2 bases, and the junction held 5 bases outside the gene matches. Germline V gene data show CDR1 as SGHAT and CDR2 as FQNNGV. The CDR3 sequence: CASSLLAGGQNTGELFF. In DNA form, the CDR3 reads TGTGCCAGCAGCTTGCTAGCGGGGGGTCAAAACACCGGGGAGCTGTTTTTT.

This clonotype has at least ten counts. The CDR3 coding sequence is TGTGCCAGCAGCTCACCGGAACAGGGAGGGCGCGGGGAGCTGTTTTTT. Its translation: CASSSPEQGGRGELFF. V usage is TRBV5-5 and J usage is TRBJ2-2; D is perhaps TRBD2 (7 bases). The V end was cut by 3 bases, the J end by 7 bases, with 19 bases between. CDR1 SGHKS and CDR2 YYEKEE come from the germline V gene (reference sequence). The CDR3 length is 16 residues.

This chain links TRBV29-1 with TRBJ1-2; a weak D match, TRBD1 (5 bases). CDR3 length equals 13 residues. The germline gives CDR1 SQVTM, CDR2 ANQGSEA. The V end was cut by 7 bases, the J end by 2 bases, with 14 bases between. CDR3: CSAAQKGNYGYTF. CDR3 DNA sequence: TGCAGCGCTGCCCAGAAGGGGAACTATGGCTACACCTTC.

This clonotype came up a few times. V and J are TRBV28 and TRBJ2-7; the match to TRBD1 covers 11 bases. The CDR3 runs to 15 residues. Unmatched junction bases numbered 9, after V lost 7 bases and J lost 4 bases. Germline V gene lookup returns CDR1 MDHEN and CDR2 SYDVKM. CDR3 loop: CASTPRTGGRYEQYF. The CDR3 coding sequence is TGTGCCAGCACCCCCCGGACAGGGGGCAGGTACGAGCAGTACTTC.

This sequence joins TRBV12-3 or TRBV12-4 and TRBJ1-5; D is perhaps TRBD1 (5 bases). This CDR3 has 15 amino acids. Trimming removed 4 bases at V and 6 bases at J, with 16 bases between. The CDR3 reads CASSSWGGLSQPQHF. The CDR3, as DNA: TGTGCCAGCAGTTCCTGGGGGGGATTAAGTCAGCCCCAGCATTTT.